This TCR beta chain was captured by sequencing in a study of cytomegalovirus exposure and HLA in healthy donors. The PCR was carried out with 60 Vbeta primers and 13 Jbeta primers. Sequencing was performed with immunoSEQ multiplex PCR; in TCRdb, only in-frame clones are kept and a portion is missing. The sample shows roughly 100,000 clones, more than 60% of them seen only once. This CDR3 has 17 amino acids. In germline, CDR1 is MDHEN, CDR2 SYDVKM. Trimming removed 6 bases from V and 0 bases from J; junction bases left unmatched: 10. The V call is TRBV28, the J call TRBJ1-2; 10 bases are shared with TRBD1. The material sequenced was PBMCs. The clonotype was recovered from a woman aged 50 to 60 in good health and CMV-seropositive. CDR3 DNA sequence: TGTGCCAGCAGCCCCGCCGGGACAGGGGCCACTAACTATGGCTACACCTTC. Protein product: CASSPAGTGATNYGYTF.